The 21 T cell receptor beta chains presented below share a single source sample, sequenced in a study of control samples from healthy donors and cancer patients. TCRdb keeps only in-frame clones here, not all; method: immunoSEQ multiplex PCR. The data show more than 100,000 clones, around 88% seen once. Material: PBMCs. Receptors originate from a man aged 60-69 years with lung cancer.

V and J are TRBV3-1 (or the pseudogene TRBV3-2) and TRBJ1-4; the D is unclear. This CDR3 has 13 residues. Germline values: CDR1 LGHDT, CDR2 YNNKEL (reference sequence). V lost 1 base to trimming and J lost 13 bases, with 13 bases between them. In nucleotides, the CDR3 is TGTGCCAGCAGCCAAGTTAAGGGAGAGCGACTGTTTTTT. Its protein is CASSQVKGERLFF.

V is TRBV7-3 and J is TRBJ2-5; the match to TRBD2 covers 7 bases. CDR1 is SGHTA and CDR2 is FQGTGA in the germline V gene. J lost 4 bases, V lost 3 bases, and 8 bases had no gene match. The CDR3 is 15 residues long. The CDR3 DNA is TGTGCCAGCAGCTTGACGGGGGTAGCGGGAGAGACCCAGTACTTC. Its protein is CASSLTGVAGETQYF. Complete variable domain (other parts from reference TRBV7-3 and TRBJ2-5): GAGVSQTPSNKVTEKGKYVELRCDPISGHTALYWYRQSLGQGPEFLIYFQGTGAADDSGLPNDRFFAVRPEGSVSTLKIQRTERGDSAVYLCASSLTGVAGETQYFGPGTRLLVL.

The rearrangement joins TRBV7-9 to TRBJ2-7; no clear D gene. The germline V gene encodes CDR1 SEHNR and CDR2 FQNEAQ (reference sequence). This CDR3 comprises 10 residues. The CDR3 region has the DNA TGTCCTCGAGATACCTACGAGCAGTACGTC. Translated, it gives CPRDTYEQYV.

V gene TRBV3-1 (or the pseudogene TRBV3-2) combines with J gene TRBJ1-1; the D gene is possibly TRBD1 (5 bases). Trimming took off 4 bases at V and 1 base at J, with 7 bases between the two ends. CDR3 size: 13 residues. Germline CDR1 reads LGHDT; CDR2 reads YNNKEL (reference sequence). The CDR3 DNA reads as TGTGCCAGCAGCCGGGGCGGGAACACTGAAGCTTTCTTT. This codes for CASSRGGNTEAFF.

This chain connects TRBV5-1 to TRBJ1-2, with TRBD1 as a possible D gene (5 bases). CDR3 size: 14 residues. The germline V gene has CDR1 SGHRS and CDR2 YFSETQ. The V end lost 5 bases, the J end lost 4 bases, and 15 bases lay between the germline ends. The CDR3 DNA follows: TGCGCCAGCAGGGTTAACACGGGGGGCTATGGCTACACCTTC. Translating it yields CASRVNTGGYGYTF.

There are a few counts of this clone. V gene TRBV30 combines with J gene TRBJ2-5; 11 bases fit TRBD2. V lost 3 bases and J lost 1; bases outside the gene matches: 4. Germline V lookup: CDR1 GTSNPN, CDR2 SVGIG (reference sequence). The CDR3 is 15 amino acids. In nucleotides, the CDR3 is TGTGCCTGGAGCCGTCTAGCGGGGGGCCAAGAGACCCAGTACTTC. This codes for CAWSRLAGGQETQYF.

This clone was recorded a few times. The CDR3 nucleotides are TGTGCCAGCAGGGCCCCGACAGGGTGGACTGAAGCTTTCTTT. Encoded protein: CASRAPTGWTEAFF. The chain links TRBV6-5 to TRBJ1-1, with 7 bases identical to TRBD1. The trim removed 6 bases at V and 5 bases at J, leaving 9 bases unmatched. There are 14 residues in the CDR3. CDR1 is MNHEY, CDR2 SVGAGI, per germline.

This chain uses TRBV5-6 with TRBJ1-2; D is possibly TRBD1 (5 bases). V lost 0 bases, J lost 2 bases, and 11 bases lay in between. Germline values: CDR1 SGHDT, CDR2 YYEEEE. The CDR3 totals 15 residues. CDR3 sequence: CASSLVTAGNYGYTF. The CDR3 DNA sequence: TGTGCCAGCAGCTTGGTGACAGCTGGAAACTATGGCTACACCTTC.

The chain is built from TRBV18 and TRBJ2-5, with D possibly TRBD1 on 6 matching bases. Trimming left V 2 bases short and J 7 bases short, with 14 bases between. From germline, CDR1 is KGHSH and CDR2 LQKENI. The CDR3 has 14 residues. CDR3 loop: CASSPGGEKVTQYF. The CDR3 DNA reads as TGTGCCAGCTCACCAGGGGGCGAGAAAGTGACCCAGTACTTC.

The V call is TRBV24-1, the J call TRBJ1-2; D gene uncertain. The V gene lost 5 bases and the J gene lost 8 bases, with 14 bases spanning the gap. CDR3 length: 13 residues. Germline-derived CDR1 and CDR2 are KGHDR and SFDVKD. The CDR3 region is CATSGGSKQGYTF. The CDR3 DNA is TGTGCCACCAGTGGCGGAAGCAAACAGGGCTACACCTTC.

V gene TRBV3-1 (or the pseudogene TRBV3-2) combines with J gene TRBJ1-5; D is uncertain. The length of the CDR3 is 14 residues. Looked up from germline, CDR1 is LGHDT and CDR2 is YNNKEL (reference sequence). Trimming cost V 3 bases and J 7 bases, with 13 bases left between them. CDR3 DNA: TGTGCCAGCAGCCAGCGATTGGTTGGGCAGCCCCAGCATTTT. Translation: CASSQRLVGQPQHF.

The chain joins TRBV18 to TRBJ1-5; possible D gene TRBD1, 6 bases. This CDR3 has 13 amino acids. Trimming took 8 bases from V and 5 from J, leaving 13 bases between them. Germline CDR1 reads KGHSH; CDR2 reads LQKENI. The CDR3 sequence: CASTWTVDQPQHF. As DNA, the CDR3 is TGTGCCAGCACCTGGACAGTCGATCAGCCCCAGCATTTT.

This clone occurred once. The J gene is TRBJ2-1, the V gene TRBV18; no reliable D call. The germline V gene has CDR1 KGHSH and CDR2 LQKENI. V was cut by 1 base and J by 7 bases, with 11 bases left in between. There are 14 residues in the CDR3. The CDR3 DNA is TGTGCCAGCTCACCACAGGCAACTCTGAATGAGCAGTTCTTC. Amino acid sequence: CASSPQATLNEQFF.

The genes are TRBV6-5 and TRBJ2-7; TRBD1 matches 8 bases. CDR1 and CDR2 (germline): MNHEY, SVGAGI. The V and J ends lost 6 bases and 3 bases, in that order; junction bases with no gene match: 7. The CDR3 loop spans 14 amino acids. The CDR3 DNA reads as TGTGCCAGCAGACAGGACAGGGCGGACTACGAGCAGTACTTC. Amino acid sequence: CASRQDRADYEQYF.

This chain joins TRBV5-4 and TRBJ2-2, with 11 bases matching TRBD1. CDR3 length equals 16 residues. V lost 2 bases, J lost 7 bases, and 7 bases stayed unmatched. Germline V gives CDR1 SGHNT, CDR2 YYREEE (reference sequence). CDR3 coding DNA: TGTGCCAGCAGCTTTCGTAGGACAGGGGGCCACGGGGAGCTGTTTTTT. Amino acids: CASSFRRTGGHGELFF. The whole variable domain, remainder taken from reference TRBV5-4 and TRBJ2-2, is ETGVTQSPTHLIKTRGQQVTLRCSSQSGHNTVSWYQQALGQGPQFIFQYYREEENGRGNFPPRFSGLQFPNYSSELNVNALELDDSALYLCASSFRRTGGHGELFFGEGSRLTVL.

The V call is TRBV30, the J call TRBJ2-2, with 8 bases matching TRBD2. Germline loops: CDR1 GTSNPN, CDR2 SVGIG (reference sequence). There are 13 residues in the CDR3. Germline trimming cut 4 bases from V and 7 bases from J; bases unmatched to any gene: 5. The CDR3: CAWKKSGGGELFF. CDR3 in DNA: TGTGCCTGGAAGAAAAGCGGGGGCGGGGAGCTGTTTTTT.

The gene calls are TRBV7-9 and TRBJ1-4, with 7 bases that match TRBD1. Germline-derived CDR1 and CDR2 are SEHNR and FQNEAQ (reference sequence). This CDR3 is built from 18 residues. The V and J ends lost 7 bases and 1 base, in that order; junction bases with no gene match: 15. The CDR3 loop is CASTFRGAGGGTNEKLFF. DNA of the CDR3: TGTGCCAGCACCTTCAGGGGGGCAGGTGGCGGAACTAATGAAAAACTGTTTTTT.

The CDR3 loop reads CASSSDRGAGNTIYF. The CDR3 DNA sequence: TGTGCCAGCAGCTCGGACAGGGGGGCTGGAAACACCATATATTTT. V is TRBV7-9 and J is TRBJ1-3; 10 nucleotides match TRBD1. The germline CDR1 and CDR2 sequences are SEHNR and FQNEAQ (reference sequence). The ends lost 4 bases at V and 2 bases at J; junction bases unmatched: 2. The CDR3 spans 15 residues.

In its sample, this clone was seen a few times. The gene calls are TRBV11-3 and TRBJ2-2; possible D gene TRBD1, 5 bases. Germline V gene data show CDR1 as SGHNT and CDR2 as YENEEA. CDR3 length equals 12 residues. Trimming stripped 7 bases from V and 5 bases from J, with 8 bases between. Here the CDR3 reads CASKRGTGELFF. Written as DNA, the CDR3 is TGTGCCAGCAAAAGGGGAACCGGGGAGCTGTTTTTT.

DNA of the CDR3: TGCAGCGTTGAAGATCAGGTCAGGGGAAGGGACACAGATACGCAGTATTTT. It is translated as CSVEDQVRGRDTDTQYF. V is TRBV29-1 and J is TRBJ2-3; D possibly corresponds to TRBD1 (6 bases). CDR1 SQVTM and CDR2 ANQGSEA come from the germline V gene. The CDR3 covers 17 residues. V was trimmed by 0 bases and J by 2 bases, leaving 18 bases between them.

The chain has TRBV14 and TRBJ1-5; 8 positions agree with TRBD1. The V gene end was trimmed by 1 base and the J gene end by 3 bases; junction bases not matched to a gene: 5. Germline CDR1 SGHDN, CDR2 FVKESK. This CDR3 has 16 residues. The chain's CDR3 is CASSQGGTGNNQPQHF. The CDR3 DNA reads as TGTGCCAGCAGCCAAGGGGGGACAGGCAACAATCAGCCCCAGCATTTT.